The clone carrying this T cell receptor (beta chain) was observed a few times. The antigen remains unidentified. These data originate in a study of CD8 T cells in ankylosing spondylitis. Study-wide results and caveats: Some of the motif variants had earlier been found in reactive arthritis patients' fluid and blood.

One entry per CDR3 protein results from TCRdb running MiXCR on the 5' RACE reads. Of about 240,000 distinct CDR3 sequences listed, roughly 8.6% were seen once; the top ten hold around 6.8%. Trimming removed 0 bases at V and 3 bases at J, with 7 bases between. The germline V gene has CDR1 SGHRS and CDR2 YFSETQ. The CDR3 has 15 amino acids. Sequenced sample: blood, either unsorted or a sorted T cell fraction (not recorded which). J is TRBJ1-6 and V is TRBV5-1, with unresolved D. The sequence was collected from a male donor with ankylosing spondylitis or in good health (not recorded which). This CDR3 reads CASSLGRGYNSPLHF. The CDR3 DNA reads as TGCGCCAGCAGCTTGGGACGGGGCTATAATTCACCCCTCCACTTT.